This T cell receptor beta chain derives from a study of blood T cell repertoires in COVID-19. As for the study in general: Both acute and convalescent COVID-19 samples were obtained from the United States, Italy and Spain. Sample material is recorded as cDNA or gDNA derived from T cells, B-cell-depleted T cells, or PBMCs.

In the original processing: Amplification of reference gene primers provided the estimated nucleated cell counts. This table comes from immunoSEQ multiplex PCR, and its TCRdb copy is limited to in-frame clones, with some not included. The V and J calls and the clone size are those of that table, but D and trimming were determined from the DNA. This table has about 100,000 clones, 84% appearing once. This receptor was identified in a human donor in a cohort sampled during active COVID-19. The source material was peripheral blood.

The CDR3 spells CASSYPSGAGGQFF. The CDR3 coding sequence is TGTGCCAGCAGTTACCCGTCGGGCGCGGGGGGGCAGTTCTTC. This rearrangement joins TRBV6-6 to TRBJ2-1; TRBD2 matches 8 bases. The V segment lost 2 bases and the J segment 12 bases; nucleotides outside the gene matches: 9. CDR3 size: 14 residues. CDR1 is MNHNY, CDR2 SVGAGI, per germline (reference sequence).